The 26 T cell receptor beta chains below all came from one sample that was sequenced in a study of blood T cell repertoires in COVID-19. This table comes from immunoSEQ multiplex PCR, and its TCRdb copy is limited to in-frame clones, with some not included. The sample comprises over 95,000 clones, more than 80% of which are singletons, and approximately 5.1% rests with the top ten. Sequenced material: peripheral blood. Source of these receptors: a woman aged 60-75 years with COVID-19, enrolled during active disease.

The CDR3 is CASSQAEGTSGVGETQYF. CDR3 in DNA: TGTGCCAGCAGCCAAGCGGAGGGGACTAGCGGGGTTGGGGAGACCCAGTACTTC. V and J are TRBV4-2 and TRBJ2-5, with TRBD2 matching over 13 bases. Germline trimming cut 1 base from V and 5 bases from J; bases unmatched to any gene: 10. The CDR3 is 18 amino acids. Germline CDR1 and CDR2: LGHNA and YNFKEQ.

This clone occurred once. V usage is TRBV29-1 and J usage is TRBJ1-2, with D perhaps TRBD1 (6 bases). Trimming shortened V by 7 bases and J by 2 bases, and 29 bases separated the two germline ends. The germline gives CDR1 SQVTM, CDR2 ANQGSEA. The CDR3 consists of 18 residues. This chain's CDR3 is CSAGESGAQGGGNYGYTF. The CDR3 DNA sequence: TGCAGCGCCGGCGAATCCGGGGCACAGGGCGGTGGGAACTATGGCTACACCTTC.

V and J are TRBV3-1 (or the pseudogene TRBV3-2) and TRBJ1-1; D is unresolved. This CDR3 is built from 13 residues. V was pared by 2 bases and J by 1 base, with 5 bases between. Germline CDR1 reads LGHDT; CDR2 reads YNNKEL (reference sequence). CDR3 DNA sequence: TGTGCCAGCAGCCAAATCCGGAACACTGAAGCTTTCTTT. Protein: CASSQIRNTEAFF.

The chain joins TRBV5-1 to TRBJ2-1, with TRBD1 identical over 7 bases. The CDR3 covers 15 residues. V gave up 5 bases and J gave up 2 bases; unmatched junction bases: 7. The V gene's germline CDR1 is SGHRS and CDR2 YFSETQ. The CDR3 DNA is TGCGCCAGCAGGGCCACCGGGACAGCCTACAATGAGCAGTTCTTC. Translating gives CASRATGTAYNEQFF. The full variable domain, completed using reference TRBV5-1 and TRBJ2-1, is KAGVTQTPRYLIKTRGQQVTLSCSPISGHRSVSWYQQTPGQGLQFLFEYFSETQRNKGNFPGRFSGRQFSNSRSEMNVSTLELGDSALYLCASRATGTAYNEQFFGPGTRLTVL.

The chain joins TRBV12-3 or TRBV12-4 to TRBJ2-1, with TRBD2 matching 7 bases. The V segment lost 6 bases and the J segment 9 bases; nucleotides outside the gene matches: 8. The CDR3 is made up of 13 amino acids. CDR3 in amino acids: CASSPGGDREQFF. In DNA form, the CDR3 reads TGTGCCAGCAGCCCTGGGGGGGATCGTGAGCAGTTCTTC.

This chain connects TRBV25-1 to TRBJ1-1, with D unresolved. The CDR3 spans 13 residues. Germline-derived CDR1 and CDR2 are MGHDK and SYGVNS. V lost 1 base and J 11 bases, leaving 14 bases between the germline ends. CDR3 in amino acids: CASSEWSSGGAFF. The CDR3 bases are TGTGCCAGCAGTGAATGGTCCAGTGGCGGGGCTTTCTTT.

This chain joins TRBV9 and TRBJ1-3; D is perhaps TRBD1 (5 bases). V lost 3 bases and J 4 bases, leaving 14 bases between the germline ends. Germline-derived CDR1 and CDR2 are SGDLS and YYNGEE. CDR3 length: 15 amino acids. The CDR3: CASSAPGMGGNTIYF. CDR3 bases: TGTGCCAGCAGCGCCCCAGGGATGGGCGGAAACACCATATATTTT.

The rearrangement links TRBV5-1 to TRBJ2-7; 8 bases map to TRBD1. The CDR3 sequence is 15 residues long. From germline, CDR1 is SGHRS and CDR2 YFSETQ. After removal of 4 bases from V and 5 bases from J, the junction contained 11 bases not matched to a gene. CDR3 amino acids: CASSLRTDRVNEQYF. The CDR3 DNA sequence: TGCGCCAGCAGCCTCAGGACGGACAGGGTAAACGAGCAGTACTTC.

The chain couples TRBV10-2 to TRBJ2-1; the match to TRBD2 covers 7 bases. This CDR3 contains 14 residues. The ends lost 6 bases at V and 3 bases at J; junction bases unmatched: 5. The V gene's germline CDR1 is WSHSY and CDR2 SAAADI. CDR3 residues: CASRRTSDYNEQFF. As DNA, the CDR3 is TGCGCCAGCAGAAGAACTAGCGACTACAATGAGCAGTTCTTC.

The V call is TRBV5-4, the J call TRBJ1-2; TRBD1 is a possible D gene (6 bases). CDR1 and CDR2 from the germline V gene are SGHNT and YYREEE (reference sequence). The CDR3 totals 14 residues. Trimming removed 4 bases at V and 7 bases at J, with 17 bases between. The CDR3: CASSPGQGSGGYTF. The DNA of the CDR3 is TGTGCCAGCAGCCCGGGGCAGGGGTCGGGTGGCTACACCTTC.

The chain combines TRBV4-2 with TRBJ2-5; no firm D call. V was cut by 0 bases and J by 4 bases, with 12 bases left in between. Germline CDR1 LGHNA, CDR2 YNFKEQ. This CDR3 region has 15 residues. CDR3 in DNA: TGTGCCAGCAGCCAAGAAAATGCGGCCGTAGAGACCCAGTACTTC. Translating gives CASSQENAAVETQYF.

The chain links TRBV4-3 to TRBJ2-3; possible D gene TRBD2, 5 bases. The CDR3 loop spans 13 amino acids. Germline CDR1 LGHNA, CDR2 YSLEER. The V end was cut by 0 bases, the J end by 6 bases, with 7 bases between. The CDR3 DNA reads TGCGCCAGCAGCCAAGACACGGGGGATACGCAGTATTTT. Translating it yields CASSQDTGDTQYF.

The chain couples TRBV7-2 to TRBJ2-1, with D possibly being TRBD2 (5 bases). In germline, CDR1 is SGHTA, CDR2 FQGNSA. Trimming left V 5 bases short and J 10 bases short, with 18 bases between. This CDR3 has 14 amino acids. CDR3 sequence: CASSPGPGSSEQFF. DNA of the CDR3: TGTGCCAGCAGCCCCGGACCGGGGAGCAGCGAGCAGTTCTTC.

This clone was recorded only once. V usage is TRBV20-1 and J usage is TRBJ2-1; 8 nucleotides agree with TRBD2. This CDR3 is 14 amino acids long. From germline, CDR1 is DFQATT and CDR2 SNEGSKA (reference sequence). Germline trimming cut 3 bases from V and 3 bases from J; bases unmatched to any gene: 4. In DNA, the CDR3 is TGCAGTGCTAGTTTAGCGGGGTACTACAATGAGCAGTTCTTC. It specifies CSASLAGYYNEQFF.

This chain connects TRBV7-3 to TRBJ2-1, with D possibly matching TRBD2 (5 bases). The CDR3 is 13 amino acids. In germline, CDR1 is SGHTA, CDR2 FQGTGA. Trimming shortened V by 3 bases and J by 7 bases, and 10 bases separated the two germline ends. The CDR3 is CASSFETGNEQFF. The DNA for the CDR3 is TGTGCCAGCAGCTTTGAAACGGGAAATGAGCAGTTCTTC.

The rearrangement joins TRBV27 to TRBJ2-6; possibly TRBD2 for D (6 bases). Germline V gene lookup returns CDR1 MNHEY and CDR2 SMNVEV (reference sequence). The CDR3 sequence is 16 residues long. V gave up 5 bases and J gave up 0 bases, with 11 bases separating them. DNA for the CDR3: TGTGCCAGCAGTCCGACGGGACTCTCTGGGGCCAACGTCCTGACTTTC. It is translated as CASSPTGLSGANVLTF.

V gene TRBV7-2 combines with J gene TRBJ2-3, with 16 nucleotides matching TRBD2. V shed 5 bases and J 5 bases; nucleotides not matched to a gene: 4. CDR3 length: 16 amino acids. Germline assignment: CDR1 SGHTA and CDR2 FQGNSA. This CDR3 reads CASSPGLAGGGDTQYF. Written as DNA, the CDR3 is TGTGCCAGCAGCCCGGGACTAGCGGGGGGGGGAGATACGCAGTATTTT.

DNA of the CDR3: TGCAGCGTTGACGGGACTCCCGGGAGCACTGAAGCTTTCTTT. Translation: CSVDGTPGSTEAFF. The V and J genes are TRBV29-1 and TRBJ1-1; the D gene is possibly TRBD1 (5 bases). The CDR3 has 14 amino acids. The germline V gene has CDR1 SQVTM and CDR2 ANQGSEA. The V and J ends lost 3 bases and 4 bases respectively, with 15 bases between them.

As DNA, the CDR3 is TGTGCCAGCAGACAGGTTCATAATGAGCAGTTCTTC. Translation gives CASRQVHNEQFF. V is TRBV3-1 (or the pseudogene TRBV3-2) and J is TRBJ2-1; maybe TRBD1 (5 bases). There are 12 residues in the CDR3. The V gene's germline CDR1 is LGHDT and CDR2 YNNKEL (reference sequence). V was clipped by 6 bases and J by 7 bases, with 10 bases between them.

The V and J genes are TRBV29-1 and TRBJ2-5; perhaps TRBD1 as D (7 bases). The germline gives CDR1 SQVTM, CDR2 ANQGSEA. V lost 6 bases and J lost 6, with 14 bases in between. The CDR3 totals 12 residues. The CDR3 coding sequence is TGCAGCGTCCCGACAGGGAGGAAGACCCAGTACTTC. Its translation is CSVPTGRKTQYF.

The chain couples TRBV9 to TRBJ2-3, with TRBD2 matching over 9 bases. Germline V lookup: CDR1 SGDLS, CDR2 YYNGEE. CDR3 length: 17 amino acids. V shed 4 bases, J shed 2 bases, and the junction held 11 bases outside the gene matches. The CDR3 protein is CASSPPPAGGNTDTQYF. The CDR3 DNA reads as TGTGCCAGCAGCCCCCCACCGGCGGGGGGGAACACAGATACGCAGTATTTT.

The chain joins TRBV18 to TRBJ1-1; 9 nucleotides line up with TRBD1. Germline-derived CDR1 and CDR2 are KGHSH and LQKENI. V gave up 3 bases and J gave up 5 bases; unmatched junction bases: 10. The CDR3 extends over 16 amino acids. The CDR3 sequence is CASSPSFRDRVTEAFF. The CDR3 DNA reads TGTGCCAGCTCACCTTCCTTCCGGGACAGGGTAACTGAAGCTTTCTTT. Full variable domain (outside the CDR3, taken from reference TRBV18 and TRBJ1-1): NAGVMQNPRHLVRRRGQEARLRCSPMKGHSHVYWYRQLPEEGLKFMVYLQKENIIDESGMPKERFSAEFPKEGPSILRIQQVVRGDSAAYFCASSPSFRDRVTEAFFGQGTRLTVV.

The chain uses TRBV3-1 (or the pseudogene TRBV3-2) and TRBJ1-1; no clear D gene. This CDR3 comprises 12 residues. Looked up from germline, CDR1 is LGHDT and CDR2 is YNNKEL (reference sequence). Trimming took 3 bases from V and 11 from J, leaving 13 bases between them. CDR3 region: CASSQQGRDAFF. The CDR3 DNA follows: TGTGCCAGCAGCCAGCAAGGGAGAGATGCTTTCTTT.

The genes are TRBV7-3 and TRBJ1-1; 10 nucleotides align to TRBD1. V trimming: 2 bases; J trimming: 6 bases; junction bases outside the gene matches: 3. Germline-derived CDR1 and CDR2 are SGHTA and FQGTGA. The CDR3 has 14 amino acids. The CDR3 loop reads CASSLAGTGAEAFF. DNA for the CDR3: TGTGCCAGCAGCTTAGCGGGGACAGGGGCTGAAGCTTTCTTT. Variable domain in full (rest from reference TRBV7-3 and TRBJ1-1): GAGVSQTPSNKVTEKGKYVELRCDPISGHTALYWYRQSLGQGPEFLIYFQGTGAADDSGLPNDRFFAVRPEGSVSTLKIQRTERGDSAVYLCASSLAGTGAEAFFGQGTRLTVV.

The J gene is TRBJ1-2, the V gene TRBV5-5; D is unresolved. Germline lookup yields CDR1 SGHKS and CDR2 YYEKEE (reference sequence). The CDR3 runs to 13 residues. Trimming removed 0 bases from V and 4 bases from J, with 7 bases in between. The CDR3 DNA is TGTGCCAGCAGCTTGGATGGGCTCTATGGCTACACCTTC. This gives the protein CASSLDGLYGYTF.

The chain has TRBV5-5 and TRBJ2-5, with a tentative D call TRBD2 (6 bases). The CDR3 loop spans 13 amino acids. V was trimmed by 0 bases and J by 5 bases, leaving 8 bases between them. Germline-derived CDR1 and CDR2 are SGHKS and YYEKEE (reference sequence). Written as DNA, the CDR3 is TGTGCCAGCAGCTTGGGCGGGGAGGAGACCCAGTACTTC. Its translation: CASSLGGEETQYF.